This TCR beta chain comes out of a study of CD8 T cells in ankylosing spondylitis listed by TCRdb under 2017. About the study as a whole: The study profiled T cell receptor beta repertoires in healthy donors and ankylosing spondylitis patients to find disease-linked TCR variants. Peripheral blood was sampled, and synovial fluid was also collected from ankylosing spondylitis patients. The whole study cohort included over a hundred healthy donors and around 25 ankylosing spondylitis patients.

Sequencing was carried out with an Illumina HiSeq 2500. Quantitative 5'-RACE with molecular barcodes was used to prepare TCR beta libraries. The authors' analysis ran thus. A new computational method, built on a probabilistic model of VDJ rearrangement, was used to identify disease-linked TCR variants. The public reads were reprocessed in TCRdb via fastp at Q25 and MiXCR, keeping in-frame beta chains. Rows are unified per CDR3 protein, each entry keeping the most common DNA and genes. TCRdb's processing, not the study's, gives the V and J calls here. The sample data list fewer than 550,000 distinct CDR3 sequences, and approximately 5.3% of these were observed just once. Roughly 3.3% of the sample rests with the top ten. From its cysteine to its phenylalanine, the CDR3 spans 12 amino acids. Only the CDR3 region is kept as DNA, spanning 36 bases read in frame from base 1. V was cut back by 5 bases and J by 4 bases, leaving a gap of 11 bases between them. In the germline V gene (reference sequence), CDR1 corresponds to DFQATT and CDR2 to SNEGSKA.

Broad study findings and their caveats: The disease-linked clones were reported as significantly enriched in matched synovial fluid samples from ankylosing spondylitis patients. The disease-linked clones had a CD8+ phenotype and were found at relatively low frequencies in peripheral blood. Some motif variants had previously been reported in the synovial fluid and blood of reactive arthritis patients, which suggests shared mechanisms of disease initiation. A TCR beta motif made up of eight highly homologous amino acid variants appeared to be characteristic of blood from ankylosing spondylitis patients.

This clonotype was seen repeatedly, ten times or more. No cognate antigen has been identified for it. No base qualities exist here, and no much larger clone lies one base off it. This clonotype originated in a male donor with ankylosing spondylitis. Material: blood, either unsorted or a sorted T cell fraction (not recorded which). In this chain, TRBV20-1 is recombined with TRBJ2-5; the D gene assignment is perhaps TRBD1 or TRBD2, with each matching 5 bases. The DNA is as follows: TGCAGTGCTCGGGGCAATCGAGAGACCCAGTACTTC. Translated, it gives CSARGNRETQYF.